Each of the 26 T cell receptor beta chains below was sequenced from the same sample in a study of monozygotic twins with inflammatory bowel disease. From the 5' RACE reads, TCRdb lists one entry per CDR3 protein and no DNA. This sample's clone table lists about 300,000 distinct CDR3 sequences. The sequencing input was blood. The receptors come from a human donor with ulcerative colitis or Crohn's disease, or a healthy co-twin of an affected twin (not recorded which).

V and J are TRBV10-3 and TRBJ2-7; the TCRdb D gene call, TRBD1, has no DNA to confirm it. CDR1 is ENHRY, CDR2 SYGVKD, per germline. The CDR3 is 12 residues long. CDR3 residues: CAIKDRAYEQYF.

CDR3 region: CSVREGQSSSYEQYF. The chain is built from TRBV29-1 and TRBJ2-7; TCRdb's D call, TRBD1, is unchecked because there is no DNA. Germline V lookup: CDR1 SQVTM, CDR2 ANQGSEA. This CDR3 spans 15 amino acids.

The chain is built from TRBV4-3 and TRBJ2-3; TCRdb's assignment of TRBD1 cannot be checked, as there is no DNA. This CDR3 spans 15 amino acids. CDR1 is LGHNA, CDR2 YSLEER, per germline. The CDR3 is CASSRLSGGADTQYF.

The rearrangement links TRBV5-4 to TRBJ1-1. The germline gives CDR1 SGHNT, CDR2 YYREEE (reference sequence). This CDR3 has 16 residues. The CDR3 spells CASSLDLAAANTEAFF.

The chain links TRBV7-2 to TRBJ2-2. This CDR3 region has 14 residues. Germline values: CDR1 SGHTA, CDR2 FQGNSA. The CDR3 reads CASSLLADTGELFF.

V is TRBV27 and J is TRBJ2-2; TCRdb lists TRBD1, though no DNA is available to test this call. Per the germline V gene, CDR1 is MNHEY and CDR2 is SMNVEV (reference sequence). The CDR3 totals 16 residues. CDR3 loop: CASSPKQGVHTGELFF.

The V gene is TRBV19, the J gene TRBJ2-1; as DNA is missing, the TRBD2 call by TCRdb cannot be tested. This CDR3 has 16 amino acids. Germline V gene data show CDR1 as LNHDA and CDR2 as SQIVND (reference sequence). CDR3 amino acids: CASKLGGTSGSNEQFF.

This rearrangement joins TRBV7-8 to TRBJ2-7. Germline CDR1 and CDR2: SGHVS and FQNEAQ. CDR3 length: 14 amino acids. CDR3 in amino acids: CASNVGSIPYEQYF.

This sequence joins TRBV27 and TRBJ1-6; TCRdb outputs TRBD1, but without DNA this stays unchecked. Germline V gives CDR1 MNHEY, CDR2 SMNVEV (reference sequence). CDR3 length equals 17 residues. CDR3 region: CASSSTRGHNYNSPLHF.

This sequence joins TRBV9 and TRBJ2-7; as DNA is missing, the TRBD1 call by TCRdb cannot be tested. Germline CDR1 SGDLS, CDR2 YYNGEE. The length of the CDR3 is 15 residues. The CDR3 reads CASSVGGQGYYEQYF.

The V call is TRBV5-6, the J call TRBJ2-1. The CDR3 runs to 13 residues. Germline V CDR1 and CDR2: SGHDT, YYEEEE. The chain's CDR3 is CASSLFRYNEQFF.

The chain recombines TRBV12-3 or TRBV12-4 with TRBJ2-7; TCRdb's assignment of TRBD2 cannot be checked, as there is no DNA. The CDR3 has 16 amino acids. The CDR3 spells CASSLGGGRGSYEQYF.

The V call is TRBV6-5, the J call TRBJ1-1. CDR3 length equals 15 residues. Germline V lookup: CDR1 MNHEY, CDR2 SVGAGI. This chain's CDR3 is CASSYRPAMNTEAFF.

The chain joins TRBV20-1 to TRBJ2-7; TCRdb outputs TRBD1, but without DNA this stays unchecked. Germline assignment: CDR1 DFQATT and CDR2 SNEGSKA (reference sequence). The CDR3 has 14 residues. The CDR3 sequence: CSAPGRGTDYEQYF.

The CDR3 spells CASSLARGTQYF. The V gene is TRBV12-3 or TRBV12-4, the J gene TRBJ2-5; TCRdb selects TRBD1, and the lack of DNA leaves this call unchecked. This CDR3 region has 12 residues.

This sequence joins TRBV5-1 and TRBJ2-2; TCRdb returns TRBD1, unconfirmable since there is no DNA. The CDR3 is 15 residues long. In germline, CDR1 is SGHRS, CDR2 YFSETQ. CDR3 amino acids: CASGETGSHTGELFF. Together with reference TRBV5-1 and TRBJ2-2, the CDR3 gives the full variable domain: KAGVTQTPRYLIKTRGQQVTLSCSPISGHRSVSWYQQTPGQGLQFLFEYFSETQRNKGNFPGRFSGRQFSNSRSEMNVSTLELGDSALYLCASGETGSHTGELFFGEGSRLTVL.

V gene TRBV3-1 combines with J gene TRBJ1-2; TCRdb picks TRBD1, but there is no DNA to check that call. Germline V gene data show CDR1 as LGHDT and CDR2 as YNNKEL (reference sequence). The CDR3 contains 16 residues. CDR3 residues: CASSQGRRQGYYGYTF.

The J gene is TRBJ2-3, the V gene TRBV24-1; with no DNA, the TCRdb D assignment of TRBD1 cannot be verified. Germline CDR1 and CDR2: KGHDR and SFDVKD. This CDR3 contains 13 residues. The chain's CDR3 is CATSDPGADTQYF.

The V call is TRBV11-2, the J call TRBJ2-5; TCRdb indicates TRBD2, and absent DNA this call remains unverified. In germline, CDR1 is SGHAT, CDR2 FQNNGV. This CDR3 has 16 residues. The CDR3: CASSKMRLAGIETQYF.

The chain recombines TRBV7-2 with TRBJ2-4; checking the TCRdb D call of TRBD1 is not possible without DNA. The CDR3 consists of 12 residues. Germline CDR1 SGHTA, CDR2 FQGNSA. Here the CDR3 reads CASSGQGARVYF. Supplemented by reference TRBV7-2 and TRBJ2-4, the full variable domain reads GAGVSQSPSNKVTEKGKDVELRCDPISGHTALYWYRQSLGQGLEFLIYFQGNSAPDKSGLPSDRFSAERTGGSVSTLTIQRTQQEDSAVYLCASSGQGARVYFGAGTRLSVL.

V and J are TRBV20-1 and TRBJ1-5; the D call from TCRdb, TRBD1, cannot be confirmed without DNA. This CDR3 contains 14 residues. CDR1 and CDR2 from the germline V gene are DFQATT and SNEGSKA (reference sequence). The CDR3 here is CSVHRDRHNQPQHF.

CDR3 in amino acids: CASRVELAKNIQYF. The chain is built from TRBV5-1 and TRBJ2-4. Germline values: CDR1 SGHRS, CDR2 YFSETQ. This CDR3 region has 14 residues.

The chain carries TRBV5-1 and TRBJ1-1; without DNA, the TCRdb call of TRBD1 cannot be checked. Looked up from germline, CDR1 is SGHRS and CDR2 is YFSETQ. This CDR3 region has 15 residues. The CDR3 reads CTSSLGGSSNTEAFF.

The chain is built from TRBV28 and TRBJ2-7; lacking DNA, the TRBD2 call made by TCRdb goes unchecked. Germline CDR1 MDHEN, CDR2 SYDVKM. This CDR3 region has 12 residues. The CDR3: CANSGLDYEQYF. Full variable domain (rest looked up from reference TRBV28 and TRBJ2-7): DVKVTQSSRYLVKRTGEKVFLECVQDMDHENMFWYRQDPGLGLRLIYFSYDVKMKEKGDIPEGYSVSREKKERFSLILESASTNQTSMYLCANSGLDYEQYFGPGTRLTVT.

The rearrangement uses TRBV12-3 or TRBV12-4 and TRBJ2-7; TCRdb designates TRBD2, a call that cannot be tested without DNA. This CDR3 has 15 residues. CDR3 residues: CASSFLLASSHEQYF.

CDR3 in amino acids: CASRTIGATNEKLFF. This chain links TRBV7-9 with TRBJ1-4. This CDR3 spans 15 amino acids. Germline V gene lookup returns CDR1 SEHNR and CDR2 FQNEAQ (reference sequence). The full variable domain, rest sourced from reference TRBV7-9 and TRBJ1-4, is DTGVSQNPRHKITKRGQNVTFRCDPISEHNRLYWYRQTLGQGPEFLTYFQNEAQLEKSRLLSDRFSAERPKGSFSTLEIQRTEQGDSAMYLCASRTIGATNEKLFFGSGTQLSVL.